One and the same sample provided the 23 T cell receptor beta chains below, sequenced in a study of CD8+CD57+ T cells in acquired aplastic anemia (dated by TCRdb to the late 2010s). Expansion of CD8+CD57+ cells had been shown by flow cytometry in the patients chosen for sequencing. The run used an Illumina HiSeq 2000. Profiling of TCR beta VDJ combinations and CDR3 sequences used genomic DNA as the template. TCRdb's own reprocessing of the public reads used fastp at Q25 and MiXCR and kept productive beta chains. CDR3 protein duplicates are merged, each entry listing the most common genes and DNA. The sample table lists some 170,000 distinct CDR3 sequences, more than 45% of them with a count of one. More than 0.95% of the sample belongs to the ten largest clones. Material for sequencing was sorted CD4+, CD8+, or CD8+CD57+ T cells (not recorded which) from PBMCs. These receptors were collected from a human donor with aplastic anemia.

V and J are TRBV27 and TRBJ1-5; no clear D gene. Deletions cut 7 bases from V and 1 base from J, with 14 bases between. This CDR3 is built from 15 residues. Germline lookup yields CDR1 MNHEY and CDR2 SMNVEV (reference sequence). In nucleotides, the CDR3 is TGTGCCAGCACCCTGACTTATAGCAGCAATCAGCCCCAGCATTTT. This codes for CASTLTYSSNQPQHF.

The V and J genes are TRBV20-1 and TRBJ2-1; D may be TRBD1 or TRBD2 (7 bases each). The V gene's germline CDR1 is DFQATT and CDR2 SNEGSKA (reference sequence). CDR3 size: 15 residues. This CDR3 reads CSAGPRGGNYNEQFF. For the CDR3, the DNA is TGCAGCGCGGGACCCAGGGGGGGGAACTACAATGAGCAGTTCTTC.

The V call is TRBV7-4, the J call TRBJ1-2; 9 bases are a match to TRBD1. The CDR3 totals 13 residues. Trimming at V came to 5 bases and at J to 7 bases, leaving 5 bases not matched to a gene. Germline V gene data show CDR1 as SGHVT and CDR2 as SQSDAQ. The CDR3 region is CASSRTGDIGYTF. The CDR3 nucleotides read TGTGCCAGCAGCCGGACAGGGGATATTGGCTACACCTTC.

This clonotype was found many times. The chain is built from TRBV20-1 and TRBJ2-3; 10 positions agree with TRBD2. The germline V gene encodes CDR1 DFQATT and CDR2 SNEGSKA (reference sequence). After removal of 3 bases from V and 3 bases from J, the junction contained 12 bases not matched to a gene. The CDR3 spans 17 residues. The CDR3 nucleotides read TGCAGTGCTAGGGTAGCGGGGGGTCTCCGGTCTACAGATACGCAGTATTTT. Protein sequence: CSARVAGGLRSTDTQYF.

With respect to this clonotype: One junction end disagrees with the germline gene, perhaps due to a read error. The gene calls are TRBV4-2 and TRBJ1-4; D may be TRBD1 (5 bases). Germline loops: CDR1 LGHNA, CDR2 YNFKEQ. The CDR3 has 17 residues. For the CDR3, the DNA is TGTGTCAGCAGCCAAGAAACTACAGGCACGTTAAATGAAAAACTGTTTTTT. Translating gives CVSSQETTGTLNEKLFF.

This clonotype was found many times. The chain recombines TRBV4-1 with TRBJ2-7; D is perhaps TRBD1 or TRBD2 (5 bases each). Trimming shortened V by 3 bases and J by 2 bases, and 17 bases separated the two germline ends. The CDR3 covers 16 residues. Germline lookup yields CDR1 MGHRA and CDR2 YSYEKL. CDR3 sequence (DNA): TGCGCCAGCAGCCACCCGGGGTACAGGAGCACCTACGAGCAGTACTTC. This translates into CASSHPGYRSTYEQYF.

CDR3 loop: CASSTLGTQYF. For the CDR3, the DNA is TGCGCCAGCAGCACCCTCGGGACCCAGTACTTC. The chain recombines TRBV5-1 with TRBJ2-5; D not resolved. Germline CDR1 SGHRS, CDR2 YFSETQ. The CDR3 consists of 11 residues. V lost 4 bases and J 7 bases, leaving 8 bases between the germline ends.

The genes are TRBV12-3 or TRBV12-4 and TRBJ1-5; no clear D gene. This CDR3 comprises 12 residues. V was cut by 5 bases and J by 9 bases, with 11 bases left in between. CDR3 sequence: CASSPSGPPQHF. The CDR3 region has the DNA TGTGCCAGCAGTCCCTCTGGTCCGCCCCAGCATTTT.

This clonotype was seen more than once but under ten times. The gene calls are TRBV6-2 or TRBV6-3 and TRBJ2-4; 9 bases match TRBD1. Per the germline V gene, CDR1 is MNHEY and CDR2 is SVGEGT. The trim removed 6 bases at V and 8 bases at J, leaving 2 bases unmatched. CDR3 length: 12 residues. This CDR3 reads CASRTGGHIQYF. Written as DNA, the CDR3 is TGTGCCAGCAGGACAGGGGGGCACATTCAGTACTTC.

At least ten counts were recorded for this clonotype. The chain uses TRBV6-1 and TRBJ1-2, with TRBD1 matching 7 bases. This CDR3 is built from 15 residues. Germline CDR1 reads MNHNS; CDR2 reads SASEGT. Trimming at V came to 3 bases and at J to 4 bases, leaving 8 bases not matched to a gene. The CDR3 nucleotides are TGTGCCAGCAGTGAGGCCGCCGGGACAGTCTATGGCTACACCTTC. It codes for CASSEAAGTVYGYTF.

This clonotype was detected only once. This chain uses TRBV5-1 with TRBJ2-5; 12 nucleotides align to TRBD2. The CDR3 sequence is 15 residues long. With 4 bases clipped from V and 3 bases from J, the junction kept 4 bases outside the gene matches. CDR1 SGHRS and CDR2 YFSETQ come from the germline V gene. The CDR3 DNA reads TGCGCCAGCAGCAGGACTAGCGGGATGGAAGAGACCCAGTACTTC. Translation gives CASSRTSGMEETQYF.

This clonotype was counted between two and nine times. The chain couples TRBV25-1 to TRBJ1-6, with a tentative D call TRBD1 (6 bases). The CDR3 runs to 14 residues. The ends were cut back, 6 bases at V and 9 bases at J, with 15 bases in the middle. From germline, CDR1 is MGHDK and CDR2 SYGVNS. The chain's CDR3 is CASSETGGSSPLHF. The CDR3 DNA follows: TGTGCCAGCAGCGAAACGGGGGGCAGTTCACCCCTCCACTTT. Full variable domain (outside the CDR3, taken from reference TRBV25-1 and TRBJ1-6): EADIYQTPRYLVIGTGKKITLECSQTMGHDKMYWYQQDPGMELHLIHYSYGVNSTEKGDLSSESTVSRIRTEHFPLTLESARPSHTSQYLCASSETGGSSPLHFGNGTRLTVT.

The gene calls are TRBV19 and TRBJ1-1, with 9 bases aligning to TRBD1. Germline V lookup: CDR1 LNHDA, CDR2 SQIVND (reference sequence). The CDR3 is 14 amino acids. J lost 5 bases, V lost 5 bases, and 6 bases had no gene match. DNA for the CDR3: TGTGCCAGTAGTTCACAGGGGGCGCTTACTGAAGCTTTCTTT. Translating gives CASSSQGALTEAFF.

This chain links TRBV9 with TRBJ2-7; 9 nucleotides match TRBD1. Per the germline V gene, CDR1 is SGDLS and CDR2 is YYNGEE. This CDR3 is built from 14 residues. Trimming removed 0 bases from V and 5 bases from J; junction bases left unmatched: 3. CDR3 protein: CASSVGQGGNEQYF. The CDR3 bases are TGTGCCAGCAGCGTAGGACAGGGGGGTAACGAGCAGTACTTC.

This clonotype was picked up many times. The chain carries TRBV7-3 and TRBJ2-2; 12 nucleotides align to TRBD2. The length of the CDR3 is 17 residues. J gave up 4 bases and V 5 bases, and 8 bases lay outside the gene matches. CDR1 SGHTA and CDR2 FQGTGA come from the germline V gene. The CDR3 region has the DNA TGTGCCAGCAGCCCCTGGACTAGCGGGGTAGTCACCGGGGAGCTGTTTTTT. This codes for CASSPWTSGVVTGELFF. The variable domain in full, completed from reference TRBV7-3 and TRBJ2-2, reads GAGVSQTPSNKVTEKGKYVELRCDPISGHTALYWYRQSLGQGPEFLIYFQGTGAADDSGLPNDRFFAVRPEGSVSTLKIQRTERGDSAVYLCASSPWTSGVVTGELFFGEGSRLTVL.

In the case of this clonotype: This may be a read error, as it is one base from a much larger clone. No conserved phenylalanine or tryptophan is present at the end of the CDR3, so a read error is the likely explanation. The chain combines TRBV5-1 with TRBJ2-2, with 10 bases that match TRBD1. This CDR3 has 16 residues. Trimming cost V 4 bases and J 9 bases; bases outside gene matches: 12. Germline V CDR1 and CDR2: SGHRS, YFSETQ. The chain's CDR3 is CASSPRQGATSRELFS. The CDR3 DNA reads TGCGCCAGCAGCCCCCGACAGGGGGCGACGAGCCGGGAGCTGTTTTCT.

In its sample, this clonotype was seen a few times. The J gene is TRBJ1-2, the V gene TRBV19; D not certain. The germline V gene has CDR1 LNHDA and CDR2 SQIVND (reference sequence). CDR3 size: 12 residues. V was pared by 7 bases and J by 5 bases, with 11 bases between. CDR3 sequence: CASTDPGYGYTF. The CDR3 DNA is TGTGCCAGTACGGACCCGGGATATGGCTACACCTTC.

The chain uses TRBV7-6 and TRBJ2-3, with D perhaps matching TRBD1 (5 bases). The better agreement between TRBJ1-5 and the DNA end casts doubt on the J call. The length of the CDR3 is 16 residues. CDR1 and CDR2 (germline): SGHVS, FNYEAQ. CDR3 in amino acids: CASSLGSGGALDTQHF. The DNA for the CDR3 is TGTGCCAGCAGCTTGGGGTCTGGCGGGGCTCTGGATACGCAGCATTTT.

This clonotype was seen only a few times. This chain uses TRBV25-1 with TRBJ1-4; D is perhaps TRBD1 (5 bases). The CDR3 sequence is 14 residues long. Germline V gene lookup returns CDR1 MGHDK and CDR2 SYGVNS. The germline V and J ends were trimmed by 2 bases and 8 bases, with 12 bases remaining between them. CDR3 nucleotide sequence: TGTGCCAGCAGTGAACTCTCAGGGCAAGAAAAACTGTTTTTT. Its translation: CASSELSGQEKLFF.

This clonotype was found many times. The chain couples TRBV2 to TRBJ1-1; D uncertain. CDR3 size: 14 residues. The ends were cut back, 4 bases at V and 0 bases at J, with 9 bases in the middle. Germline-derived CDR1 and CDR2 are SNHLY and FYNNEI. The CDR3: CASSVFPLNTEAFF. The DNA for the CDR3 is TGTGCCAGCAGTGTTTTCCCGTTGAACACTGAAGCTTTCTTT.

The sample holds many counts of this clonotype. The chain recombines TRBV6-1 with TRBJ2-2; a possible D gene is TRBD2 (6 bases). With 5 bases removed from V and 2 bases from J, the gap between germline ends came to 15 bases. The CDR3 runs to 16 residues. In germline, CDR1 is MNHNS, CDR2 SASEGT. In DNA form, the CDR3 reads TGTGCCAGCAGTCCCATGGGGGGTCGCAACACCGGGGAGCTGTTTTTT. This translates into CASSPMGGRNTGELFF.

This clonotype has a count of ten or more. The rearrangement joins TRBV9 to TRBJ2-2, with 8 positions matching TRBD1. Per germline, CDR1 SGDLS and CDR2 YYNGEE. This CDR3 contains 16 residues. J gave up 6 bases and V 3 bases, and 10 bases lay outside the gene matches. Here the CDR3 reads CASSDRRTGTAGELFF. In nucleotides, the CDR3 is TGTGCCAGCAGCGATCGGAGGACAGGGACGGCCGGGGAGCTGTTTTTT.

Many counts were recorded for this clonotype. This chain uses TRBV9 with TRBJ2-2; D is perhaps TRBD1 or TRBD2 (5 bases each). The CDR3 totals 12 residues. Trimming took 6 bases from V and 7 from J, leaving 10 bases between them. In germline, CDR1 is SGDLS, CDR2 YYNGEE. CDR3 bases: TGTGCCAGCAACGGGGCGGTCGGGGAGCTGTTTTTT. Its protein is CASNGAVGELFF. Full variable domain (outside the CDR3, taken from reference TRBV9 and TRBJ2-2): DSGVTQTPKHLITATGQRVTLRCSPRSGDLSVYWYQQSLDQGLQFLIQYYNGEERAKGNILERFSAQQFPDLHSELNLSSLELGDSALYFCASNGAVGELFFGEGSRLTVL.